A selection of T cell receptor beta chains follows, all from one sample in a study of neoadjuvant anti-PD-1 for oral cavity cancer. Sequenced by immunoSEQ multiplex PCR; TCRdb stores in-frame clones only, minus some. In the table there are 75,000 to 100,000 clones, roughly four fifths of which are singletons. The sequencing here drew on PBMCs, taken before nivolumab (anti-PD-1) treatment. The receptors stem from a person aged 40 to 85 with oral cavity squamous cell carcinoma. CDR3s include the opening cysteine and the closing phenylalanine or tryptophan. Fields, in order: D gene, J gene, V gene, clone size, CDR3 protein, CDR3 DNA. A D gene is named only where the DNA matches it firmly. Some rows have no size entry. The others give once, few or many, or a class for an expanded clone.

NA	TRBJ2-3	TRBV5-1	NA	CASSISDPNTQYF	TGCGCCAGCAGCATATCCGACCCAAATACGCAGTATTTT
NA	TRBJ2-3	TRBV19	NA	CASSIRAPLADTQYF	TGTGCCAGTAGTATACGGGCCCCCCTCGCAGATACGCAGTATTTT
NA	TRBJ2-3	TRBV2	NA	CASSVGETDTQYF	TGTGCCAGCAGTGTGGGGGAGACAGATACGCAGTATTTT
TRBD1	TRBJ2-7	TRBV7-9	NA	CASSTPGGRYEQYF	TGTGCCAGCAGCACACCAGGGGGCCGCTACGAGCAGTACTTC
NA	TRBJ2-7	TRBV6-5	once	CASSYSHRSSYEQYF	TGTGCCAGCAGTTACTCGCACAGGAGCTCCTACGAGCAGTACTTC
TRBD1	TRBJ1-2	TRBV14	NA	CASSQGTGLFYGYTF	TGTGCCAGCAGCCAAGGGACAGGACTTTTCTATGGCTACACCTTC
NA	TRBJ1-1	TRBV30	NA	CAWSYNPGTEAFF	TGTGCCTGGAGCTACAACCCAGGGACTGAAGCTTTCTTT
NA	TRBJ2-3	TRBV19	NA	CASSIQRTSTDTQYF	TGTGCCAGTAGTATACAAAGGACCAGCACAGATACGCAGTATTTT
NA	TRBJ2-5	TRBV5-1	NA	CASSLNGGGETQYF	TGCGCCAGCAGCTTGAACGGGGGTGGAGAGACCCAGTACTTC
NA	TRBJ2-7	TRBV7-8	NA	CASSLVQGPSYEQYF	TGTGCCAGCAGCCTAGTCCAGGGACCATCCTACGAGCAGTACTTC
TRBD1	TRBJ1-3	TRBV5-5	NA	CASSLITGAGNTIYF	TGTGCCAGCAGCTTGATAACAGGGGCAGGAAACACCATATATTTT
NA	TRBJ2-4	TRBV9	once	CASSVGDANIQYF	TGTGCCAGCAGCGTGGGGGACGCAAACATTCAGTACTTC
TRBD1	TRBJ1-2	TRBV27	once	CASSWTQGEYGYTF	TGTGCCAGCAGCTGGACTCAGGGGGAGTATGGCTACACCTTC
TRBD1	TRBJ1-2	TRBV2	NA	CASRGTGGFYGYTF	TGTGCCAGCAGGGGGACAGGGGGTTTCTATGGCTACACCTTC
NA	TRBJ2-1	TRBV7-7	NA	CASSLDGSLDEQFF	TGTGCTAGCAGCTTAGACGGGAGTTTGGATGAGCAGTTCTTC
NA	TRBJ2-5	TRBV30	NA	CAWTVKETQYF	TGTGCCTGGACAGTTAAAGAGACCCAGTACTTC
TRBD1	TRBJ1-5	TRBV10-2	NA	CASSQTGGGQPQHF	TGCGCCAGCAGCCAGACAGGGGGGGGACAGCCCCAGCATTTT
TRBD2	TRBJ2-3	TRBV10-3	NA	CAISQLAGGPEDTQYF	TGTGCCATCAGTCAACTAGCGGGAGGGCCGGAAGATACGCAGTATTTT
NA	TRBJ2-1	TRBV10-1	NA	CASSESRKVSYNEQFF	TGCGCCAGCAGTGAGTCCCGGAAAGTGAGTTACAATGAGCAGTTCTTC
NA	TRBJ1-4	TRBV30	NA	CAWSTSRSKLFF	TGTGCCTGGAGTACCTCTCGATCAAAACTGTTTTTT
TRBD2	TRBJ2-1	TRBV7-9	NA	CASSVGLAGLIGHEQFF	TGTGCCAGCAGCGTCGGACTAGCGGGGCTAATTGGCCATGAGCAGTTCTTC
NA	TRBJ2-1	TRBV9	NA	CASSVGRGALDEQFF	TGTGCCAGCAGCGTAGGCAGGGGGGCCTTGGATGAGCAGTTCTTC
NA	TRBJ1-4	TRBV27	few	CASSLYQAGGEKLFF	TGTGCCAGCAGTTTGTATCAGGCGGGGGGGGAAAAACTGTTTTTT
NA	TRBJ1-4	TRBV5-4	once	CASSFGGPTNEKLFF	TGTGCCAGCAGCTTTGGCGGTCCAACTAATGAAAAACTGTTTTTT
TRBD2	TRBJ2-7	TRBV5-1	NA	CASSLGASGSGLGEQYF	TGCGCCAGCAGCTTGGGGGCTAGCGGGAGTGGTCTGGGAGAGCAGTACTTC
TRBD1	TRBJ2-7	TRBV6-5	once	CASSYGTGVSSYEQYF	TGTGCCAGCAGTTACGGGACAGGGGTCAGCTCCTACGAGCAGTACTTC
NA	TRBJ2-7	TRBV7-8	NA	CASSYGTNSYEQYF	TGTGCCAGCAGCTACGGGACGAACTCCTACGAGCAGTACTTC
NA	TRBJ1-1	TRBV10-3	NA	CAISGGSTEAFF	TGTGCCATCAGTGGAGGGAGCACTGAAGCTTTCTTT
TRBD2	TRBJ2-7	TRBV10-2	NA	CASNPSGGSYEQYF	TGCGCCAGCAACCCCAGCGGGGGCTCCTACGAGCAGTACTTC
TRBD1	TRBJ1-4	TRBV4-1	NA	CASSQDAGTGAREKLFF	TGCGCCAGCAGCCAAGATGCCGGGACAGGGGCACGGGAAAAACTGTTTTTT
TRBD1	TRBJ1-4	TRBV27	many	CASRSRDSNEKLFF	TGTGCCAGCAGGAGCCGGGACAGCAATGAAAAACTGTTTTTT
TRBD2	TRBJ2-7	TRBV7-6	NA	CASSLGASGSLGEQYF	TGTGCCAGCAGCTTAGGGGCTAGCGGGAGCCTCGGCGAGCAGTACTTC
NA	TRBJ1-2	TRBV2	NA	CASSAPGILYGYTF	TGTGCCAGCAGTGCTCCAGGGATTTTATATGGCTACACCTTC
TRBD1	TRBJ1-1	TRBV7-8	NA	CASSLQGQGNTEAFF	TGTGCCAGCAGCCTCCAAGGACAGGGCAACACTGAAGCTTTCTTT
TRBD2	TRBJ2-2	TRBV5-1	once	CASSLSAGGANTGELFF	TGCGCCAGCAGCTTGTCAGCGGGAGGGGCGAACACCGGGGAGCTGTTTTTT
TRBD2	TRBJ2-1	TRBV6-1	NA	CASSDYPFELAGNRNEQFF	TGTGCCAGCAGTGACTACCCTTTTGAGCTAGCGGGAAATAGGAATGAGCAGTTCTTC
TRBD2	TRBJ2-3	TRBV5-1	once	CASSEAGDLTDTQYF	TGCGCCAGCAGCGAAGCGGGGGACCTCACAGATACGCAGTATTTT
NA	TRBJ2-7	TRBV27	few	CASRRTGNYEQYF	TGTGCCAGCCGTAGGACGGGGAACTACGAGCAGTACTTC
NA	TRBJ1-5	TRBV5-5	once	CASSLASYQPQHF	TGTGCCAGCAGCTTGGCCAGTTATCAGCCCCAGCATTTT
NA	TRBJ2-7	TRBV30	once	CAWTWGLSYEQYF	TGTGCCTGGACGTGGGGCTTGTCCTACGAGCAGTACTTC
NA	TRBJ2-7	TRBV7-3	NA	CASSLRGGGNYEQYF	TGTGCCAGCAGCCTCAGGGGCGGGGGTAACTACGAGCAGTACTTC
NA	TRBJ1-1	TRBV5-1	NA	CASSSPDRVHSRTEAFF	TGCGCCAGCAGTTCCCCTGACCGGGTTCATAGCAGGACTGAAGCTTTCTTT
TRBD1	TRBJ1-2	TRBV14	NA	CASSRTGSGWPTF	TGTGCCAGCAGCCGGACAGGTTCAGGATGGCCGACCTTC
NA	TRBJ1-2	TRBV2	few	CASAREGYGYTF	TGTGCCAGCGCCCGGGAGGGCTATGGCTACACCTTC
NA	TRBJ2-2	TRBV7-8	NA	CASSQTTGELFF	TGTGCCAGCAGTCAAACCACCGGGGAGCTGTTTTTT
TRBD1	TRBJ2-5	TRBV5-1	once	CASSPTGGLETQYF	TGCGCCAGCAGCCCGACAGGGGGCTTGGAGACCCAGTACTTC
NA	TRBJ2-7	TRBV6-5	NA	CASSYDGRAGEQYF	TGTGCCAGCAGTTACGACGGCAGGGCAGGCGAGCAGTACTTC
TRBD2	TRBJ2-7	TRBV7-8	NA	CASSLELAGSYEQYF	TGTGCCAGCAGCTTAGAACTAGCGGGGTCCTACGAGCAGTACTTC